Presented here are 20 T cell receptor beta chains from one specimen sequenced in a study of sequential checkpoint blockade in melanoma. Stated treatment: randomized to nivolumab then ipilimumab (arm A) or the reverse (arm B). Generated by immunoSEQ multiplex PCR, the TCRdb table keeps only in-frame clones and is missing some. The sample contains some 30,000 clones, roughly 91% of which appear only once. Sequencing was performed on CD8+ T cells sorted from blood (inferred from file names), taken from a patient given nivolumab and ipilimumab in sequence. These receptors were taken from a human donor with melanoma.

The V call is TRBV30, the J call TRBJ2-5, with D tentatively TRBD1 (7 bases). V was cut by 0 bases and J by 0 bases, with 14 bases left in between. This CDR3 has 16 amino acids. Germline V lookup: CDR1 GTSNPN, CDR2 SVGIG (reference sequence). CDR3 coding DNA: TGTGCCTGGAGTGTATGGGCAGGGGGGTACCAAGAGACCCAGTACTTC. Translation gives CAWSVWAGGYQETQYF.

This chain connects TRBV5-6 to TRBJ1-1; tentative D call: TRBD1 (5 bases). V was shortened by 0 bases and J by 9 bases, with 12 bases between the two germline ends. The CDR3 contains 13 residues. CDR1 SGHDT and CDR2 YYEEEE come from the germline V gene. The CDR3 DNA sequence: TGTGCCAGCAGCTTGGGTCCGGGGGGGAAAGCTTTCTTT. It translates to CASSLGPGGKAFF.

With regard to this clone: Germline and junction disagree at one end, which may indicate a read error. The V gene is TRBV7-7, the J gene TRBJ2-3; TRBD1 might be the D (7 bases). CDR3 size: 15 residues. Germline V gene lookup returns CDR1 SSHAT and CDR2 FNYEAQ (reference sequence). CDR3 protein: CASSFRGATTDTQYF. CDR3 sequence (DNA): TGTGCTAGCAGCTTCAGGGGGGCAACCACAGATACGCAGTATTTT.

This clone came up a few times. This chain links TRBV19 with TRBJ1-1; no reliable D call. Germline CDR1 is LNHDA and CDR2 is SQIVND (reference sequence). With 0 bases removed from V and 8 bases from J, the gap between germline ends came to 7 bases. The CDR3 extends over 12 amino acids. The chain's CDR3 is CASSIDGREAFF. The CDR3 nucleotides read TGTGCCAGTAGTATAGATGGGAGGGAAGCTTTCTTT.

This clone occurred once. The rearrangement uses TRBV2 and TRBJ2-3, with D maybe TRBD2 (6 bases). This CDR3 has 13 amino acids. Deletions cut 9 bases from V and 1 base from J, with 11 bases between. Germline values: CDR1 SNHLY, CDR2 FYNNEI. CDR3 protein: CARGGAGTDTQYF. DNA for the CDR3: TGTGCCAGGGGCGGGGCTGGCACAGATACGCAGTATTTT. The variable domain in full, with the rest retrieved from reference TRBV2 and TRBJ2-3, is EPEVTQTPSHQVTQMGQEVILRCVPISNHLYFYWYRQILGQKVEFLVSFYNNEISEKSEIFDDQFSVERPDGSNFTLKIRSTKLEDSAMYFCARGGAGTDTQYFGPGTRLTVL.

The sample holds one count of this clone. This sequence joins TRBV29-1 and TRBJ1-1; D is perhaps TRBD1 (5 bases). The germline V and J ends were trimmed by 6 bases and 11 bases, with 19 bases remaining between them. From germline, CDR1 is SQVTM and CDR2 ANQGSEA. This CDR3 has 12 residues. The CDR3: CSVWTILGLAFF. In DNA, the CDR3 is TGCAGCGTGTGGACAATTTTAGGGTTGGCTTTCTTT.

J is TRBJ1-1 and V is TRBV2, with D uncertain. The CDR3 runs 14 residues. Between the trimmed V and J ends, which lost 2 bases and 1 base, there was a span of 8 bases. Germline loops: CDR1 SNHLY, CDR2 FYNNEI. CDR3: CASSEWSGNTEAFF. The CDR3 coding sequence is TGTGCCAGCAGTGAATGGTCAGGGAACACTGAAGCTTTCTTT.

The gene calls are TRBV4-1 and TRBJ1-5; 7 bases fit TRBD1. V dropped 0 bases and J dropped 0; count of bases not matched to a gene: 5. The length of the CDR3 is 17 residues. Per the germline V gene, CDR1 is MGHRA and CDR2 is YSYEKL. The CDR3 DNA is TGCGCCAGCAGCCAAGATACCAGGGGGGATAGCAATCAGCCCCAGCATTTT. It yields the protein CASSQDTRGDSNQPQHF.

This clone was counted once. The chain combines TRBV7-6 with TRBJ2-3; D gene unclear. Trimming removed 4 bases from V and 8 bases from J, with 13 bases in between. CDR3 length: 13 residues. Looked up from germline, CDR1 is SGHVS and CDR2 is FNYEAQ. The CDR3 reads CASSSFFSGTQYF. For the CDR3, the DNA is TGTGCCAGCAGCTCATTCTTTAGTGGTACGCAGTATTTT. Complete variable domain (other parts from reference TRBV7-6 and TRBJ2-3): GAGVSQSPRYKVTKRGQDVALRCDPISGHVSLYWYRQALGQGPEFLTYFNYEAQQDKSGLPNDRFSAERPEGSISTLTIQRTEQRDSAMYRCASSSFFSGTQYFGPGTRLTVL.

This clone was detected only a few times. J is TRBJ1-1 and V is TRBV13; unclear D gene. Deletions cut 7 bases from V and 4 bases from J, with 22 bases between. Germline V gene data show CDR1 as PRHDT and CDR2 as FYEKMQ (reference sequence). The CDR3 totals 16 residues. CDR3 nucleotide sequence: TGTGCCAGCAACCCGCCTATTACCAGAGCGTCCACTGAAGCTTTCTTT. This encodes CASNPPITRASTEAFF.

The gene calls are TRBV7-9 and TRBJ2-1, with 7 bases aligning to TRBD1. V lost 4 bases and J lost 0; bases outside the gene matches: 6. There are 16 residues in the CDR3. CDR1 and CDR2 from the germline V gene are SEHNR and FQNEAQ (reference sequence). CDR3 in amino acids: CASSWGTVSSYNEQFF. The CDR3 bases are TGTGCCAGCAGCTGGGGGACAGTGAGCTCCTACAATGAGCAGTTCTTC.

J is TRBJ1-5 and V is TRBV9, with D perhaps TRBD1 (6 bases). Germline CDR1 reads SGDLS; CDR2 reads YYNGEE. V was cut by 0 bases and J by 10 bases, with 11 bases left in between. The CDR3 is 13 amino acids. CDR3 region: CASSVGSGQPQHF. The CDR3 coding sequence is TGTGCCAGCAGCGTAGGCTCGGGACAACCCCAGCATTTT.

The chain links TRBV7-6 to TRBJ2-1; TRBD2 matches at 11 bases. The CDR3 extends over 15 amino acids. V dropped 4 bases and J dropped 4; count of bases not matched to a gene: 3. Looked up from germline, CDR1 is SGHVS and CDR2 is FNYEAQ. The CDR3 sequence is CASSSTSGTYNEQFF. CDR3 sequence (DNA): TGTGCCAGCAGCTCGACTAGCGGGACTTACAATGAGCAGTTCTTC.

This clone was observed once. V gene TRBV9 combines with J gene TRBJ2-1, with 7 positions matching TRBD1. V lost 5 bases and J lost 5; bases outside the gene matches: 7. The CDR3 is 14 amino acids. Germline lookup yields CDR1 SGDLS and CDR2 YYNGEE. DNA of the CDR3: TGTGCCAGCAGGACCGGGACAGAGAACAATGAGCAGTTCTTC. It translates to CASRTGTENNEQFF.

The CDR3 reads CASSFSETNYGYTF. The CDR3 coding sequence is TGTGCCAGCAGCTTTAGTGAAACTAACTATGGCTACACCTTC. The chain is built from TRBV7-9 and TRBJ1-2; no clear D gene. V was clipped by 3 bases and J by 0 bases, with 8 bases between them. Germline CDR1 SEHNR, CDR2 FQNEAQ (reference sequence). The CDR3 sequence is 14 residues long.

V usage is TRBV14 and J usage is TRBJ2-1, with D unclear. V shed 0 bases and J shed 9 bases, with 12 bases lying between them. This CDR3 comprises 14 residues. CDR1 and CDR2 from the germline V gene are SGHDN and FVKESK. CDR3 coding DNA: TGTGCCAGCAGCCAAGAACCTAGTACCGGTGAGCAGTTCTTC. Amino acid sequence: CASSQEPSTGEQFF.

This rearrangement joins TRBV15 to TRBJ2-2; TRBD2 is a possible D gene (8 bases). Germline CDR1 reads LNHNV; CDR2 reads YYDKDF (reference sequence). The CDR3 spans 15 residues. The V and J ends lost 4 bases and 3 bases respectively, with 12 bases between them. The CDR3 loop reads CATSTGGTDTGELFF. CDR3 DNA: TGTGCCACCAGCACGGGAGGGACAGACACCGGGGAGCTGTTTTTT.

The CDR3 bases are TGTGCCAGCAGCCTGCTCCCGGGACTAGCGTTCAATGAGCAGTTCTTC. This gives the protein CASSLLPGLAFNEQFF. The chain carries TRBV5-6 and TRBJ2-1; 10 positions agree with TRBD2. CDR3 length equals 16 residues. The J segment lost 6 bases and the V segment lost 4 bases, leaving 10 bases of the junction unmatched. In germline, CDR1 is SGHDT, CDR2 YYEEEE.

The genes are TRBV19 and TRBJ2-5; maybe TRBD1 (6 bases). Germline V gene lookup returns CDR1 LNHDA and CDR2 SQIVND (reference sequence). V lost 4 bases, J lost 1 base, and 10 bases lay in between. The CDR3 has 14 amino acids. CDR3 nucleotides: TGTGCCAGTAGTAACGACAGGTTCCAAGAGACCCAGTACTTC. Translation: CASSNDRFQETQYF.

Here the CDR3 reads CASSLEVLTGQNTEAFF. The CDR3 DNA follows: TGTGCCAGCAGCTTAGAGGTACTGACAGGTCAGAACACTGAAGCTTTCTTT. The rearrangement links TRBV7-9 to TRBJ1-1, with D perhaps TRBD1 (6 bases). The CDR3 length is 17 residues. V was shortened by 1 base and J by 1 base, with 16 bases between the two germline ends. Germline V gene lookup returns CDR1 SEHNR and CDR2 FQNEAQ (reference sequence).